This TCR beta chain was identified during a study of blood T cell repertoires in COVID-19. Data came from immunoSEQ multiplex PCR; TCRdb stores just in-frame clones and leaves some out. The sample has some 82,000 clones, roughly 89% seen once; the top ten hold about 2%. Sequencing used peripheral blood. The receptor comes from a woman aged 50 to 60 in a cohort sampled during active COVID-19.

DNA of the CDR3: TGTGCCAGCAGTTACTCGATGTTAGCGGGGTTGTACGAGCAGTACTTC. Its translation is CASSYSMLAGLYEQYF. This rearrangement joins TRBV6-5 to TRBJ2-7; the match to TRBD2 covers 8 bases. The CDR3 extends over 16 amino acids. Germline V gene lookup returns CDR1 MNHEY and CDR2 SVGAGI. Losses at the gene ends were 0 bases for V and 4 bases for J; bases not matched to a gene: 8.